The rows below give T cell receptor beta chains drawn from one sample of a study of T cell repertoires in cytomegalovirus infection. TCRdb reprocessed the reads via MiXCR and lists one record per CDR3 protein. Among approximately 180,000 distinct CDR3 sequences, roughly 20% were seen once, and the ten largest hold 2.5% to 3%. Sequenced input: PBMCs. Every receptor here comes from a human donor in good health (CMV status not recorded). Some clones in this sample may be carry-over from other donors' samples. The CDR3 runs from the conserved cysteine through the conserved F or W. A D gene is named only where the DNA matches it firmly.

>15|TRBV6-2/TRBV6-3|.
CASSYSGSSNQPQHF
>15|TRBV12-3/TRBV12-4|.
CASSLWGGTTDTQYF
>17|TRBV6-2/TRBV6-3|TRBD2
CASSPPRTSGRTDTQYF
>14|TRBV5-4|.
CASSLVGTNTEAFF
>15|TRBV12-3/TRBV12-4|.
CASSFLGNAGAKQYF
>14|TRBV28|.
CASSSRPGWYEQYF
>13|TRBV7-2|.
CASSLKGLSEAFF
>16|TRBV7-9|.
CASSTSPGDSQNEQFF
>16|TRBV19|TRBD1
CASSLPGTGTNQPQHF
>15|TRBV7-2|.
CASSLVGPGRETQYF
>14|TRBV25-1|.
CASSERRTYNEQFF
>14|TRBV27|.
CASSYRARTGELFF
>12|TRBV7-9|TRBD1
CASSRQGIEAFF
>17|TRBV4-1|TRBD2
CASSQGLAGGPGYEQFF
>14|TRBV12-3/TRBV12-4|.
CASSLVGVNEKLFF
>15|TRBV11-3|TRBD1
CASSFSTGFPHEQFF
>14|TRBV12-3/TRBV12-4|TRBD1
CASSFRQGLYGYTF
>15|TRBV6-1|.
CASSELRTRNEKLFF
>15|TRBV11-3|.
CASSFGGDPTYEQYF
>15|TRBV7-2|.
CASSLDSGPKETQYF
>16|TRBV7-2|TRBD2
CASSLRAGASTDTQYF
>13|TRBV4-2|.
CASSQDGGETQYF
>12|TRBV28|.
CASSLSMNGYTF
>11|TRBV7-2|.
CASSLTEEQFF
>18|TRBV20-1|TRBD1
CSARHPGDRERSTRGYTF
>15|TRBV7-2|TRBD2
CASSAGLPAWNEQFF
>14|TRBV7-9|.
CASSLEDNNYGYTF
>14|TRBV6-2/TRBV6-3|TRBD1
CASSPGTGTFEQYF
>11|TRBV6-2/TRBV6-3|.
CAASSTDTQYF
>15|TRBV7-2|TRBD2
CDSAASGKGTDTQYF
>13|TRBV12-3/TRBV12-4|TRBD2
CAVRASGNHEQFF
>16|TRBV9|.
CASSAATGNSGNTIYF
>14|TRBV15|.
CATSIRSGGETQYF
>12|TRBV19|.
CASSSVGLFSFF
>15|TRBV15|.
CATSRGIEGDQPQHF
>16|TRBV7-6|.
CASSLPGHTNTGELFF
>15|TRBV5-6|.
CASLKRGDAQETQYF
>17|TRBV20-1|.
CSARDRGGGQGYNEQFF
>13|TRBV15|.
CATTIDPEGAQYF
>15|TRBV9|.
CASSVGSGGNTEAFF
>12|TRBV15|.
CATSRDRTFLNF